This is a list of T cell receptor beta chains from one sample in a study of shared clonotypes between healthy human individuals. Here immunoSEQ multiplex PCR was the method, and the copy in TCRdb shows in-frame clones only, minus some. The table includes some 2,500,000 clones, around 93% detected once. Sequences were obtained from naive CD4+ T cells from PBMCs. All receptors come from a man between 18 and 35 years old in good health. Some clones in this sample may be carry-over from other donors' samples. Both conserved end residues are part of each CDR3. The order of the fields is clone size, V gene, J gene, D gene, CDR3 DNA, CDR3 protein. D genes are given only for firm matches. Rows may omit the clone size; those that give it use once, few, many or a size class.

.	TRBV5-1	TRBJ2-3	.	TGCGCCAGCAGCTTGGCACTAGCTTCAGATACGCAGTATTTT	CASSLALASDTQYF
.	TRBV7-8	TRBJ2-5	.	TGTGCCAGCAGCCTTAGCGGAGCCCAAGAGACCCAGTACTTC	CASSLSGAQETQYF
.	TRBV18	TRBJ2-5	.	TGTGCCAGCTCACCAATGCGCGGAGCCGAGACCCAGTACTTC	CASSPMRGAETQYF
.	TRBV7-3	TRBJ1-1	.	TGTGCCAGCAGCTTAACTTCGGGGGCGAACACTGAAGCTTTCTTT	CASSLTSGANTEAFF
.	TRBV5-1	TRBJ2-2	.	TGCGCCAGCAGCTTGGCGGTCTTGGCGACCGCCGGGGAGCTGTTTTTT	CASSLAVLATAGELFF
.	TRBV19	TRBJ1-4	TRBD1	TGTGCCAGTAGCAGGGGGCGTTTTAATGAAAAACTGTTTTTT	CASSRGRFNEKLFF
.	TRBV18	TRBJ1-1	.	TGTGCCAGCTCACCAACTCGAGAAACTGAAGCTTTCTTT	CASSPTRETEAFF
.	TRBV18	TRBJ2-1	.	TGTGCCAGCTCACCACCTGACAGGTGGGATGAGCAGTTCTTC	CASSPPDRWDEQFF
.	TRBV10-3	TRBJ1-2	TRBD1	TGTGCCATCAGAAGACAGGGAGAGGCCTATGGCTACACCTTC	CAIRRQGEAYGYTF
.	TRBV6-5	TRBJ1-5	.	TGTGCCAGCAGTTATACGCCAGCTAGCAATCAGCCCCAGCATTTT	CASSYTPASNQPQHF
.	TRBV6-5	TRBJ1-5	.	TGTGCCAGCAGTTCTGTTAGCAATCAGCCCCAGCATTTT	CASSSVSNQPQHF
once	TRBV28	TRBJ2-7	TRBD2	TGTGCCAGCAGTGTGGGGACTAGCACCTACGAGCAGTACTTC	CASSVGTSTYEQYF
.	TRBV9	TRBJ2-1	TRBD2	TGTGCCAGCAGCGTTAGCGGGAGGGACAATGAGCAGTTCTTC	CASSVSGRDNEQFF
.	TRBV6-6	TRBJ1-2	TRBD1	TGTGCCAGCGATGGACAGGGAAGGAGTGGCTACACCTTC	CASDGQGRSGYTF
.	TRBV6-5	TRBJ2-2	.	TGTGCCAGCAGTGCCCGGGATTGGTCGACCGGGGAGCTGTTTTTT	CASSARDWSTGELFF
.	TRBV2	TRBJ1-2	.	TGTGCCAGCAGTCGAATTCTTACAGGCCGGAACGGCTACACCTTC	CASSRILTGRNGYTF
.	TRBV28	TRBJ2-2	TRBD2	TGTGCCAGCAGTCTAGCGGGAGGGCCGACCGGGGAGCTGTTTTTT	CASSLAGGPTGELFF
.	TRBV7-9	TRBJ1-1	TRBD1	TGTGCCAGCAGCTTAGCGCTGGACAGGGGGCTGTTGGACACTGAAGCTTTCTTT	CASSLALDRGLLDTEAFF
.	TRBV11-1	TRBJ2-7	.	TGTGCCAGCAGTTGGCGGAACTACGAGCAGTACTTC	CASSWRNYEQYF
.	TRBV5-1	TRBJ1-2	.	TGCGCCAGCAGCTTGGAACAGACTAACTATGGCTACACCTTC	CASSLEQTNYGYTF
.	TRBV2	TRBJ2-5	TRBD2	TGTGCCAGCAGTGAACGGCGACTAGCGGAGAAAGGCCAGTACTTC	CASSERRLAEKGQYF
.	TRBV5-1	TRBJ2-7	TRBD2	TGCGCCAGCAGGCTGGCGGGAGGGTCCGAGCAGTACTTC	CASRLAGGSEQYF
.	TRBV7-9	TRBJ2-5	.	TGTGCCAGCAGCTTAAGTAGGGGTCCCCCAGAGACCCAGTACTTC	CASSLSRGPPETQYF
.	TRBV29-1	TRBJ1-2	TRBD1	TGCAGCGTTGGTCCCCGACAGGGACTAAACTATGGCTACACCTTC	CSVGPRQGLNYGYTF
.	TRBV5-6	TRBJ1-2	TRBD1	TGTGCCAGCAGCCCTACAGGGGACCATGGCTACACCTTC	CASSPTGDHGYTF
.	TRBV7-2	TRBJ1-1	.	TGTGCCAGCAGCTTATGGGGATCGGGGGGTTACACTGAAGCTTTCTTT	CASSLWGSGGYTEAFF
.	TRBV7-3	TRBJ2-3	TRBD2	TGTGCCAGCAGCCAGAGCGGGGGGCAGGGTACGCAGTATTTT	CASSQSGGQGTQYF
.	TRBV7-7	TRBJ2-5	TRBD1	TGTGCCAGCAGCTTAGCGGGACAGCCCTCCGAGACCCAGTACTTC	CASSLAGQPSETQYF
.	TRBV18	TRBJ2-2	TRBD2	TGTGCCAGCTCACCGGGACTAGCGGGAGCATCCGGGGAGCTGTTTTTT	CASSPGLAGASGELFF
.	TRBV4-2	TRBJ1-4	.	TGTGCCAGCAGCTGGGCGGACAGCAATGAAAAACTGTTTTTT	CASSWADSNEKLFF
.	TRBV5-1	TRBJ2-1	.	TGCGCCAGCAGCCTGATAGGCAATGAGCAGTTCTTC	CASSLIGNEQFF
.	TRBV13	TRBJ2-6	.	TGTGCCAGCAGCTCGCCCTCGCTTGGGGCCAACGTCCTGACTTTC	CASSSPSLGANVLTF
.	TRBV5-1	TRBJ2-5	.	TGCGCCAGCAGCCCCCCCTGGACAGAAGCCCAAGAGACCCAGTACTTC	CASSPPWTEAQETQYF
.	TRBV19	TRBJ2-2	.	TGTGCCAGTATGATGAGACTATCTGACACCGGGGAGCTGTTTTTT	CASMMRLSDTGELFF
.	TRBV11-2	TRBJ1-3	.	TGTGCCAGCAGCCGACTGGGGACGAGCTCTGGAAACACCATATATTTT	CASSRLGTSSGNTIYF
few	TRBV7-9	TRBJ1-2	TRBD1	TGTGCCAGCAGCTTACTACAGGGGACCAAAGGGACCTTC	CASSLLQGTKGTF
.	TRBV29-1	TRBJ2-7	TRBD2	TGCAGCGTTGAAGCCGCGATGACTAGCGGGAGGAACTACGAGCAGTACTTC	CSVEAAMTSGRNYEQYF
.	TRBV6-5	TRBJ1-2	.	TGTGCCAGCAGTTACCGGGGGCGGTATGGCTACACCTTC	CASSYRGRYGYTF
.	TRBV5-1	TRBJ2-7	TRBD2	TGCGCCAGCAGCCCCCTAGCGGGAGTGGCGTACGAGCAGTACTTC	CASSPLAGVAYEQYF
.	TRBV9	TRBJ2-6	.	TGTGCCAGCAGCGTAGGGGGCAGCTCCTCTGGGGCCAACGTCCTGACTTTC	CASSVGGSSSGANVLTF
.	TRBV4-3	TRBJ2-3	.	TGCGCCAGCAGCCAAGATGAGAGGAGGGCCTCTGGGGACACAGATACGCAGTATTTT	CASSQDERRASGDTDTQYF
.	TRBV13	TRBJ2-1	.	TGTGCCAGCAGCCCCGGCTTACGTCCGGAAGAGTCCTACAATGAGCAGTTCTTC	CASSPGLRPEESYNEQFF